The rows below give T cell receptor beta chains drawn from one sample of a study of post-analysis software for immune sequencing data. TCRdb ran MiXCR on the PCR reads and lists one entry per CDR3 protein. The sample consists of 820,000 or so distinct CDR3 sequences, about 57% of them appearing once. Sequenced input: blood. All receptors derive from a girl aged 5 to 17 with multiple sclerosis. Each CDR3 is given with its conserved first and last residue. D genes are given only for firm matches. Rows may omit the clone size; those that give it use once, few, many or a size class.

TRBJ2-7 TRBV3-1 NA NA TGTGCCAGCAGCCAAGATTGGGCCGCCGGGAGCCTATTCCCCTACGAGCAGTACTTC CASSQDWAAGSLFPYEQYF
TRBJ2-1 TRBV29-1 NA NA TGCAGCGTTGAAGCGAGTGTCCGACATGAGCAGTTCTTC CSVEASVRHEQFF
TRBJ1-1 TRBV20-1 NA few TGCAGTGCTAGAGAGGGCGGGAGAGGTGAAGCTTTCTTT CSAREGGRGEAFF
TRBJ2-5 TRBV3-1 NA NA TGTGCCAGCAGCCAAGGGACAAACAGGGCCGAGACCCAGTACTTC CASSQGTNRAETQYF
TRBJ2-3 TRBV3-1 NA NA TGTGCCAGCAGCCAAGAGGGGGCGAGAAGCGGAGGCCCGGAGGATACGCAGTATTTT CASSQEGARSGGPEDTQYF
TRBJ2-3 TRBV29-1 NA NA TGCAGCGTCGAAGACAGCTTCGATAGCACAGATACGCAGTATTTT CSVEDSFDSTDTQYF
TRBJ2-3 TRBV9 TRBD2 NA TGTGCCAGCAGTCTTAGCGGGAACCCTCCAGATACGCAGTATTTT CASSLSGNPPDTQYF
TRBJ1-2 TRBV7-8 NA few TGTGCCAGCAGCCTGCTGGGGGGTTATGGCTACACCTTC CASSLLGGYGYTF
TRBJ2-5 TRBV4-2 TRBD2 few TGTGCCAGCAGCCAAGGTGCGGGGGGCTGGGAGACCCAGTACTTC CASSQGAGGWETQYF
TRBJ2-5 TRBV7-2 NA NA TGTGCCAGCAGCTTAGTAGGGGGATATTCTTCAGGAGAGACCCAGTACTTC CASSLVGGYSSGETQYF
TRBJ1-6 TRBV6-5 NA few TGTGCCAGCATGGGTCCCTATAATTCACCCCTCCACTTT CASMGPYNSPLHF